These 3 T cell receptor beta chains share one sample of origin, sequenced in a study of shared clonotypes between healthy human individuals. Profiled with immunoSEQ multiplex PCR; TCRdb holds only in-frame clones, not every one. The table shows roughly 2.6 million clones, with over 85% occurring only once. Source material: naive CD4+ T cells sorted from blood. As to subset: CD45RA+ positively selected. These receptors were obtained from a man between 18 and 35 years old in good health.

The genes are TRBV7-2 and TRBJ1-2; no reliable D call. Germline V CDR1 and CDR2: SGHTA, FQGNSA. Trimming shortened V by 2 bases and J by 0 bases, and 10 bases separated the two germline ends. This CDR3 has 15 amino acids. The CDR3 DNA reads as TGTGCCAGCAGCTTATTTGTGGAAGCTAACTATGGCTACACCTTC. This encodes CASSLFVEANYGYTF.

The sample holds a few counts of this clone. Other DNA variants within this sample encode the same CDR3. V usage is TRBV5-5 and J usage is TRBJ1-5; 9 positions agree with TRBD1. CDR3 length: 16 residues. Trimming removed 0 bases from V and 4 bases from J; junction bases left unmatched: 5. Germline V gives CDR1 SGHKS, CDR2 YYEKEE (reference sequence). The CDR3: CASSLAPGQGNQPQHF. The DNA for the CDR3 is TGTGCCAGCAGCTTGGCCCCGGGACAGGGAAATCAGCCCCAGCATTTT.

On this clone: Other DNA sequences within the sample encode an identical CDR3. This chain links TRBV28 with TRBJ2-6; D is perhaps TRBD1 (5 bases). Germline loops: CDR1 MDHEN, CDR2 SYDVKM. This CDR3 is built from 15 residues. V was cut by 4 bases and J by 0 bases, with 7 bases left in between. CDR3 amino acids: CASSSQASGANVLTF. DNA for the CDR3: TGTGCCAGCAGTTCACAGGCCTCTGGGGCCAACGTCCTGACTTTC.